This TCR beta chain is from a study of read filtering for tumor transcriptome and immune sequencing. Molecular barcoded adaptors covering alpha/delta and beta/gamma chains were used on roughly 400 ng RNA. TCRdb ran MiXCR on the reads and lists one entry per CDR3 protein. The sample lists tens of thousands of distinct CDR3 sequences, roughly a fifth occurring once. Overall study results and limits: Approximately 80% of IR-seq clonotypes had one read, totaling roughly 3.5% of reads; RNA-seq: 74.6% and 44.6%.

The V gene's germline CDR1 is SNHLY and CDR2 FYNNEI. The CDR3 is 15 amino acids. Points on this clonotype: Its antigen is unknown. Mismatch with germline at one junction end may stem from a read error.

J is TRBJ2-5 and V is TRBV2; no clear D. The source of this sequence is a donor over 35 with multiple myeloma. The sample comprised a population of CD138-negative cells sorted from bone marrow. CDR3 nucleotides: TGTGCCTGCAGTGATCCAGGTCAACAACAAGAGACCCAGTACTTC. This gives the protein CACSDPGQQQETQYF.